The 20 T cell receptor beta chains below all came from one sample that was sequenced in a study of T-cell memory formation after mild COVID-19. Each CDR3 protein is one row after TCRdb ran MiXCR on the 5' RACE reads. The repertoire has some 600,000 distinct CDR3 sequences, 15% to 20% of them found once; the top ten carry about 8.1%. The sample consisted of PBMCs or a T cell subset sorted from them (not recorded which). The receptors shown here come from an adult woman who had mild COVID-19 (a few samples of this study predate the infection). Cell type and time point are not known.

CDR3: CASSYGALDEAFF. CDR3 coding DNA: TGTGCCAGCAGTTACGGCGCTTTGGATGAGGCTTTCTTT. The chain combines TRBV6-5 with TRBJ1-1; D not resolved. CDR1 is MNHEY and CDR2 is SVGAGI in the germline V gene. Trimming took 2 bases from V and 11 from J, leaving 15 bases between them. The CDR3 is 13 residues long.

The chain has TRBV29-1 and TRBJ1-1; no definite D call. The CDR3 is 13 amino acids. In germline, CDR1 is SQVTM, CDR2 ANQGSEA. The CDR3 sequence: CTGGLDWNTEAFF. In DNA form, the CDR3 reads TGCACCGGTGGTTTGGACTGGAACACTGAAGCTTTCTTT.

The chain is built from TRBV4-1 and TRBJ1-1; D gene uncertain. Trimming removed 3 bases from V and 3 bases from J, with 11 bases in between. The CDR3 sequence is 14 residues long. Germline V gives CDR1 MGHRA, CDR2 YSYEKL. The CDR3 DNA reads as TGCGCCAGCAGCCAGGGGAGGATCGACACTGAAGCTTTCTTT. This codes for CASSQGRIDTEAFF.

V and J are TRBV29-1 and TRBJ1-1, with D hard to call. The CDR3 is made up of 11 amino acids. CDR1 and CDR2 (germline): SQVTM, ANQGSEA. V was clipped by 5 bases and J by 6 bases, with 10 bases between them. Here the CDR3 reads CSVWIGSEAFF. The CDR3 DNA reads TGCAGCGTTTGGATCGGGTCTGAAGCTTTCTTT.

The chain uses TRBV10-3 and TRBJ2-7, with 9 bases fitting TRBD1. Germline trimming cut 2 bases from V and 3 bases from J; bases unmatched to any gene: 8. CDR3 length: 16 residues. The germline gives CDR1 ENHRY, CDR2 SYGVKD. The DNA for the CDR3 is TGTGCCATCAGTGAGCCCCATGGACAGGGGTACTACGAGCAGTACTTC. It translates to CAISEPHGQGYYEQYF.

V and J are TRBV7-2 and TRBJ2-7; tentative D call: TRBD1 (6 bases). The CDR3 is 14 amino acids. Trimming took 4 bases from V and 4 from J, leaving 14 bases between them. Germline lookup yields CDR1 SGHTA and CDR2 FQGNSA. The CDR3 region is CASSSFQTGYEQYF. As DNA, the CDR3 is TGTGCCAGCAGCTCGTTTCAGACAGGTTACGAGCAGTACTTC. Full variable domain (outside the CDR3, taken from reference TRBV7-2 and TRBJ2-7): GAGVSQSPSNKVTEKGKDVELRCDPISGHTALYWYRQSLGQGLEFLIYFQGNSAPDKSGLPSDRFSAERTGGSVSTLTIQRTQQEDSAVYLCASSSFQTGYEQYFGPGTRLTVT.

This clonotype came up many times. The chain is built from TRBV4-3 and TRBJ1-4; no firm D call. CDR1 is LGHNA and CDR2 is YSLEER in the germline V gene. The V gene lost 4 bases and the J gene lost 10 bases, with 19 bases spanning the gap. The CDR3 totals 15 residues. CDR3 sequence: CASSRALSAPGKLFF. The DNA of the CDR3 is TGCGCCAGCAGCCGAGCGCTCTCAGCCCCGGGAAAACTGTTTTTT.

The rearrangement joins TRBV27 to TRBJ2-1; possibly TRBD2 for D (5 bases). V lost 3 bases to trimming and J lost 3 bases, with 6 bases between them. Germline lookup yields CDR1 MNHEY and CDR2 SMNVEV (reference sequence). This CDR3 region has 13 residues. CDR3 coding DNA: TGTGCCAGCAGTTTTGAGGGCTACAATGAGCAGTTCTTC. This sequence encodes CASSFEGYNEQFF.

This clonotype has just a few counts. The rearrangement links TRBV7-2 to TRBJ2-7, with 7 bases identical to TRBD1. V shed 4 bases and J 2 bases; nucleotides not matched to a gene: 8. CDR1 is SGHTA and CDR2 is FQGNSA in the germline V gene. The CDR3 has 15 amino acids. The CDR3: CASSSRQGFAYEQYF. The CDR3 nucleotides are TGTGCCAGCAGCTCCCGACAGGGTTTCGCCTACGAGCAGTACTTC.

This clonotype has at least ten counts. This rearrangement joins TRBV4-1 to TRBJ2-1; possibly TRBD2 for D (6 bases). The CDR3 covers 17 residues. CDR1 is MGHRA and CDR2 is YSYEKL in the germline V gene. The V and J ends lost 4 bases and 6 bases respectively, with 22 bases between them. CDR3 loop: CASSLIGGRLRGNEQFF. CDR3 nucleotides: TGCGCCAGCAGCCTAATAGGAGGGCGGCTAAGGGGCAATGAGCAGTTCTTC.

This clonotype was counted only a few times. CDR3 residues: CASSLGAQLSYEQYF. DNA of the CDR3: TGTGCCAGCAGCCTTGGGGCCCAACTATCCTACGAGCAGTACTTC. The V and J genes are TRBV16 and TRBJ2-7; possibly TRBD1 for D (5 bases). The CDR3 length is 15 residues. The V end was cut by 4 bases, the J end by 1 base, with 14 bases between. The germline gives CDR1 KGHSY, CDR2 FQNENV.

The chain carries TRBV3-1 and TRBJ2-5; 10 bases align to TRBD2. With V trimmed by 7 bases and J by 4 bases, 6 bases remained unmatched. From germline, CDR1 is LGHDT and CDR2 YNNKEL (reference sequence). The CDR3 loop spans 14 amino acids. The CDR3 coding sequence is TGTGCCAGCAACCCTAGCGGGGGCGGAGAGACCCAGTACTTC. Its protein is CASNPSGGGETQYF.

This clonotype was observed a handful of times. The chain carries TRBV7-8 and TRBJ1-1; possible D gene TRBD1, 6 bases. This CDR3 spans 14 amino acids. V gave up 5 bases and J gave up 3 bases, with 13 bases separating them. CDR1 SGHVS and CDR2 FQNEAQ come from the germline V gene. The CDR3 loop is CASSLQGQDTEAFF. CDR3 DNA sequence: TGTGCCAGCAGCCTACAGGGTCAGGACACTGAAGCTTTCTTT.

The chain is built from TRBV29-1 and TRBJ2-2; D gene unclear. Germline CDR1 SQVTM, CDR2 ANQGSEA. The CDR3 covers 11 residues. The V gene lost 4 bases and the J gene lost 5 bases, with 5 bases spanning the gap. The CDR3 sequence: CSVGATGELFF. The CDR3 nucleotides are TGCAGCGTTGGGGCTACCGGGGAGCTGTTTTTT.

This clonotype appeared many times. This chain links TRBV5-1 with TRBJ2-1, with 8 bases lining up with TRBD2. The germline V gene has CDR1 SGHRS and CDR2 YFSETQ. V trimming: 2 bases; J trimming: 6 bases; junction bases outside the gene matches: 7. CDR3 length: 15 amino acids. For the CDR3, the DNA is TGCGCCAGCAGCTTCGTGGCGGGGGGATCCAATGAGCAGTTCTTC. Translation gives CASSFVAGGSNEQFF.

The V call is TRBV27, the J call TRBJ1-5; maybe TRBD1 (6 bases). This CDR3 region has 15 residues. The germline gives CDR1 MNHEY, CDR2 SMNVEV (reference sequence). Trimming took 5 bases from V and 4 from J, leaving 15 bases between them. CDR3 in DNA: TGTGCCAGCAGTCCCTACGGGACACAGAATCAGCCCCAGCATTTT. Its protein is CASSPYGTQNQPQHF.

This chain joins TRBV20-1 and TRBJ1-5; 9 bases are a match to TRBD1. Per germline, CDR1 DFQATT and CDR2 SNEGSKA (reference sequence). The CDR3 contains 15 residues. V dropped 7 bases and J dropped 0; count of bases not matched to a gene: 7. CDR3 nucleotide sequence: TGCAGTGTTGCACAGGGGGCAAGTAGCAATCAGCCCCAGCATTTT. It encodes CSVAQGASSNQPQHF.

This clonotype was seen only a few times. The chain employs TRBV20-1 and TRBJ2-1; possibly TRBD1 or TRBD2 for D (5 bases each). Germline V gene sequence: CDR1 DFQATT, CDR2 SNEGSKA (reference sequence). This CDR3 comprises 14 residues. V was shortened by 7 bases and J by 3 bases, with 16 bases between the two germline ends. The CDR3 region is CSGARGLNYNEQFF. Written as DNA, the CDR3 is TGCAGTGGCGCGAGGGGCCTCAACTACAATGAGCAGTTCTTC.

This clonotype was seen at least ten times. The V call is TRBV12-3 or TRBV12-4, the J call TRBJ2-7, with D possibly called TRBD1 or TRBD2 (5 bases each). The CDR3 is 14 residues long. Deletions cut 5 bases from V and 1 base from J, with 12 bases between. CDR3: CASSPEGSSYEQYF. For the CDR3, the DNA is TGTGCCAGCAGTCCAGAGGGGTCTTCCTACGAGCAGTACTTC.

Worth noting for this clonotype: The junction differs from germline at one of its ends, possibly a read error. The chain carries TRBV12-3 or TRBV12-4 and TRBJ1-1; possibly TRBD1 for D (5 bases). The CDR3 extends over 12 amino acids. In DNA, the CDR3 is TGTGCCAGCAGTTCGACGCCAAGCAGGGCTAGCTTT. Translated: CASSSTPSRASF.